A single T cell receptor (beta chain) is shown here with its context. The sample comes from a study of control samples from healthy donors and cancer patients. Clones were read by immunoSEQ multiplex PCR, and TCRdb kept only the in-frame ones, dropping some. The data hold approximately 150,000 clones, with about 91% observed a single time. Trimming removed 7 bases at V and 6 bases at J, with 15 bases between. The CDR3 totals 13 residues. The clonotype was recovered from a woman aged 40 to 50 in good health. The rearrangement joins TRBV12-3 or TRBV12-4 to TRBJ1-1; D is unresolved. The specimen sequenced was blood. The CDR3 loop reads CASKAGERSEAFF. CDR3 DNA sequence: TGTGCCAGCAAGGCAGGAGAAAGGTCTGAAGCTTTCTTT.